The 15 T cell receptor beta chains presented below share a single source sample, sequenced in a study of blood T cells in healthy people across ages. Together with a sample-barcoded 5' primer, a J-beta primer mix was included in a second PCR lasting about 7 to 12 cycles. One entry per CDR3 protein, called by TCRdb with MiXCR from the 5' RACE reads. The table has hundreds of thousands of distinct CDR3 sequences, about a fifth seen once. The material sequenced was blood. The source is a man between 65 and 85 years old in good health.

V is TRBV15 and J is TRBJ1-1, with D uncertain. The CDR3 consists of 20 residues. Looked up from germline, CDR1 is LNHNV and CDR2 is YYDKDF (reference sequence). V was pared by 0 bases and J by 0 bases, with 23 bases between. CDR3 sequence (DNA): TGTGCCACCAGCAGAGATTGGAGCCTACGGCGGCCCTCCCTGAACACTGAAGCTTTCTTT. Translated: CATSRDWSLRRPSLNTEAFF.

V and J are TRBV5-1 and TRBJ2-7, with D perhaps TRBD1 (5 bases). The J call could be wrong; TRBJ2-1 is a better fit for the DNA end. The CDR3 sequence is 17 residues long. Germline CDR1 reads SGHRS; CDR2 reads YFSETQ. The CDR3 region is CASSPPAGQVSGNEQFF. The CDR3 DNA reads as TGCGCCAGCAGCCCCCCCGCAGGGCAAGTGTCGGGTAATGAGCAGTTCTTC.

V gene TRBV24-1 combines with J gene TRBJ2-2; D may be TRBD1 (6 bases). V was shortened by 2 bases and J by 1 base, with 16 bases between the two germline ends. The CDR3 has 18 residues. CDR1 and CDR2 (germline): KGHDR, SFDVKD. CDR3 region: CATSDSTTGSENTGELFF. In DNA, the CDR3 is TGTGCCACCAGTGATTCCACAACAGGGAGTGAGAACACCGGGGAGCTGTTTTTT.

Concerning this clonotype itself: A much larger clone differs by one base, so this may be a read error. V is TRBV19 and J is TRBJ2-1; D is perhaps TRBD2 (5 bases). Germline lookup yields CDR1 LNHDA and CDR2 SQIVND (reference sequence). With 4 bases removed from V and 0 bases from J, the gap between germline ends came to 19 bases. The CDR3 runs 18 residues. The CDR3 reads CASSTGGPAVSSYNEQFF. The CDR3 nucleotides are TGTGCCAGTAGTACCGGCGGACCAGCGGTAAGCTCCTACAATGAGCAGTTCTTC.

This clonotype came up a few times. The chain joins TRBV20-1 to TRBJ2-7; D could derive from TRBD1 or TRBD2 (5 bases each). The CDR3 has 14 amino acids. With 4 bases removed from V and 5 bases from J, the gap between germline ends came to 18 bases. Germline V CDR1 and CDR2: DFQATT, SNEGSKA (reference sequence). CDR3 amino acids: CSANHAGARNEQYF. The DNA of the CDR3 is TGCAGTGCTAACCACGCCGGGGCTAGAAACGAGCAGTACTTC.

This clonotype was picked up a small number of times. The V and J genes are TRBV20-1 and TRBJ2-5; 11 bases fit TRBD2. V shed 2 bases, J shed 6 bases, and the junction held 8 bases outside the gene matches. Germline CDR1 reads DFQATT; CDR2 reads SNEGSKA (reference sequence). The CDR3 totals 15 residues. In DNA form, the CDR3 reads TGCAGTGCTAGAAATAGCGGGAGGGTTAAGAAGACCCAGTACTTC. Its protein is CSARNSGRVKKTQYF.

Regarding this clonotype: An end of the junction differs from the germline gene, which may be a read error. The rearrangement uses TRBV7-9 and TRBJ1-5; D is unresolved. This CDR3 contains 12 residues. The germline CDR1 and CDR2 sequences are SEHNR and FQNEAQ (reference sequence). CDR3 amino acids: CTSSPNLGPQHF. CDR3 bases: TGTACCAGCAGCCCGAACCTTGGGCCCCAGCATTTT.

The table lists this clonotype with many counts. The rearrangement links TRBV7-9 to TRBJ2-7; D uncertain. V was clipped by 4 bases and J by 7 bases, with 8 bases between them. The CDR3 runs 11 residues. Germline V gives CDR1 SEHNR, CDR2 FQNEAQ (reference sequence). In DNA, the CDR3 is TGTGCCAGCAGCTCCCAGGCGGAGCAGTACTTC. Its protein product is CASSSQAEQYF.

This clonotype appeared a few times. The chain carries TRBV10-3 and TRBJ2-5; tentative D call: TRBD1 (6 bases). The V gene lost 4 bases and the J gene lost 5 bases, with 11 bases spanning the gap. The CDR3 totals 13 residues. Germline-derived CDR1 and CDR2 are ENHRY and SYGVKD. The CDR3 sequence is CAISGDKTETQYF. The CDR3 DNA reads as TGTGCCATCAGTGGGGACAAGACCGAGACCCAGTACTTC.

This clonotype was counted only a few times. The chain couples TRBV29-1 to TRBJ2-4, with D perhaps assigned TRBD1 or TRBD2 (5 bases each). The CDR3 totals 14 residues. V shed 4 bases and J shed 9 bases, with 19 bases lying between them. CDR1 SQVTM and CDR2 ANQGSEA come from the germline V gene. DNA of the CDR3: TGCAGCGTTGGAACTAGTGGGGCTTTAGGCATTCAGTACTTC. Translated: CSVGTSGALGIQYF. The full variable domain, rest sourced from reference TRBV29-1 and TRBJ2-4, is SAVISQKPSRDICQRGTSLTIQCQVDSQVTMMFWYRQQPGQSLTLIATANQGSEATYESGFVIDKFPISRPNLTFSTLTVSNMSPEDSSIYLCSVGTSGALGIQYFGAGTRLSVL.

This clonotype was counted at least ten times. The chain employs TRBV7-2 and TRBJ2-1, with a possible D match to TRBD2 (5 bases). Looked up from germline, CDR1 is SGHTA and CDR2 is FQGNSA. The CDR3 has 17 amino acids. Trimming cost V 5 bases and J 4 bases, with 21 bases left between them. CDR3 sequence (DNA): TGTGCCAGCAGCCACTTTAACCGGGGAAACGTATACAATGAGCAGTTCTTC. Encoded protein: CASSHFNRGNVYNEQFF.

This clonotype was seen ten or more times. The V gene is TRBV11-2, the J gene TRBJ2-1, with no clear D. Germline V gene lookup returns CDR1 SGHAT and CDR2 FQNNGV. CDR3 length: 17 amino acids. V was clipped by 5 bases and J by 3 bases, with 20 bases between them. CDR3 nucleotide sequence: TGTGCCAGCAGCCGCGGAGAGTGGCTGAATCACTACAATGAGCAGTTCTTC. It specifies CASSRGEWLNHYNEQFF.

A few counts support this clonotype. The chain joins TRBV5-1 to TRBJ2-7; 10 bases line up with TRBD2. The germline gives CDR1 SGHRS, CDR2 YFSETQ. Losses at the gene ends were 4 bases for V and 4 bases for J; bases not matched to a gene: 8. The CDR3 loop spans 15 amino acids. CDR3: CASSPLAGTLYEQYF. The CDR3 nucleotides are TGCGCCAGCAGCCCACTAGCGGGGACCTTATACGAGCAGTACTTC.

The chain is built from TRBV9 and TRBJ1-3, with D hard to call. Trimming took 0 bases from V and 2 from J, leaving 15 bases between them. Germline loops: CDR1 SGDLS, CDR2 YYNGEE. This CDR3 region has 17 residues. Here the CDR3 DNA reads TGTGCCAGCAGCGTAGCGGGCGTGATATCCCCTGGAAACACCATATATTTT. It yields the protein CASSVAGVISPGNTIYF.

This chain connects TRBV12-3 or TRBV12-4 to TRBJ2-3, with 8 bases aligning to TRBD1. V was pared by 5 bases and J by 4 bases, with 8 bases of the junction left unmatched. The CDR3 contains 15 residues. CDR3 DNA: TGTGCCAGCAGTGCGGACAGGGCGCGGTCAGATACGCAGTATTTT. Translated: CASSADRARSDTQYF.